This T cell receptor beta chain derives from a study of T cell responses to AZD1222 COVID-19 vaccine. Study findings and constraints: It should be noted that donors were predominantly white British and more often female, and clonal diversity was possibly underestimated. Reports indicate that nearly half of spike-specific TCRs are directed at unmutated variant regions. None of the repertoires were sampled until the peak T cell response had passed. At baseline, seropositivity was found in only a handful of AZD1222 recipients.

This clone was seen only a few times. Its antigen is undetermined. Measured with immunoSEQ multiplex PCR; TCRdb has only the in-frame clones, and not every one. The sample consists of 150,000 or so clones, about 85% of them appearing once. Looked up from germline, CDR1 is LNHNV and CDR2 is YYDKDF (reference sequence). This CDR3 comprises 14 residues. Trimming took 0 bases from V and 4 from J; bases not matched to a gene: 2. The source was peripheral blood, collected on day 0 of AZD1222 vaccination. This TCR derives from an adult in good health. This chain joins TRBV15 and TRBJ1-2, with 7 bases fitting TRBD1. The CDR3 nucleotides are TGTGCCACCAGCAGAGATGAGGGGGCCTATGGCTACACCTTC. Protein product: CATSRDEGAYGYTF.